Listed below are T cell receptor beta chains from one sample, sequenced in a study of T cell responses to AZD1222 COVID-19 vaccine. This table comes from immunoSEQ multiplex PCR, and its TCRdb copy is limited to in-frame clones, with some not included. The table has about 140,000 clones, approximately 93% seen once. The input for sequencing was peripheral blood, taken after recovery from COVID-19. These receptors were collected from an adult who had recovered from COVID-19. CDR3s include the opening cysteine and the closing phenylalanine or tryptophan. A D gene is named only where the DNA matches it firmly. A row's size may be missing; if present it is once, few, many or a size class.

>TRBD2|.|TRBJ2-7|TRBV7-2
CASSPSSGYEQYF
TGTGCCAGCAGCCCGTCTAGCGGCTACGAGCAGTACTTC
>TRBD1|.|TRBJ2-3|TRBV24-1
CATSDLRDRDAGSTDTQYF
TGTGCCACCAGTGATTTGCGGGACAGGGATGCGGGGAGCACAGATACGCAGTATTTT
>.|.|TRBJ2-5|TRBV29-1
CSVAGNGETQYF
TGCAGCGTTGCAGGAAACGGAGAGACCCAGTACTTC
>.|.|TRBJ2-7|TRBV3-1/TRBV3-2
CASSRVSHGPSYEQYF
TGTGCCAGCAGCCGGGTTTCCCACGGGCCCTCCTACGAGCAGTACTTC
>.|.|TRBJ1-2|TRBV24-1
CATSRGGYGYTF
TGTGCCACTTCGAGGGGAGGCTATGGCTACACCTTC
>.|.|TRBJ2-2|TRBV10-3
CAISARSDSAGTGELFF
TGTGCCATCAGTGCCAGGTCGGACAGCGCGGGGACCGGGGAGCTGTTTTTT
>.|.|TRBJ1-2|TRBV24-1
CATSDGAAANYGYTF
TGTGCCACCAGTGACGGGGCGGCGGCTAACTATGGCTACACCTTC
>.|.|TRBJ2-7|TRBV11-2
CASSLYRAYEQYF
TGTGCCAGCAGCTTATACAGGGCCTACGAGCAGTACTTC
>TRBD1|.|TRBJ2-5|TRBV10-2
CASRPTGGVGTQYF
TGCGCCAGCAGACCTACAGGGGGTGTAGGGACCCAGTACTTC
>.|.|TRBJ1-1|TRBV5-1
CASSLADTEAFF
TGCGCCAGCAGCTTGGCCGACACTGAAGCTTTCTTT
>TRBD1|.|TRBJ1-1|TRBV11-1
CASRPRQGHTEAFF
TGTGCCAGCAGACCAAGACAGGGCCACACTGAAGCTTTCTTT
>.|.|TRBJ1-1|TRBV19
CASSNSVMNTEAFF
TGTGCCAGTAGCAACAGCGTTATGAACACTGAAGCTTTCTTT
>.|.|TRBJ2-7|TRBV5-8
CASSLAPEGFYEQYF
TGTGCCAGCAGCTTGGCGCCGGAGGGTTTCTACGAGCAGTACTTC
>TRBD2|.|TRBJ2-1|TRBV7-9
CASSLPTGGPYNEQFF
TGTGCCAGCAGCCTACCAACGGGAGGGCCCTACAATGAGCAGTTCTTC
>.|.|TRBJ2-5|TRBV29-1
CSVEGARVNQYF
TGCAGCGTTGAAGGGGCCCGGGTGAACCAGTACTTC
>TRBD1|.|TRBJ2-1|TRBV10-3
CAISPGQGAYNEQFF
TGTGCCATCAGTCCGGGACAGGGGGCTTACAATGAGCAGTTCTTC
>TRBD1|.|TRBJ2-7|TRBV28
CASSARDRGEQYF
TGTGCCAGCAGCGCCCGGGACAGGGGCGAGCAGTACTTC
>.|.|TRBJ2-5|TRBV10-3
CAISDSDGVETQYF
TGTGCCATCAGTGATTCGGACGGGGTAGAGACCCAGTACTTC
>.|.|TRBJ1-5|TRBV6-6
CASRGRDYGNQPQHF
TGTGCCAGCAGGGGGAGGGACTATGGCAATCAGCCCCAGCATTTT
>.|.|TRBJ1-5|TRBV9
CASSAGDPGNQPQHF
TGTGCCAGCAGTGCCGGCGACCCAGGCAATCAGCCCCAGCATTTT
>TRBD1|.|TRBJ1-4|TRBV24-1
CATSRPHGQGSGSNEKLFF
TGTGCCACCAGTCGCCCACACGGACAGGGGTCAGGGTCCAATGAAAAACTGTTTTTT
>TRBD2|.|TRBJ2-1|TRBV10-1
CASSETSGNYNEQFF
TGCGCCAGCAGTGAGACTAGCGGAAACTACAATGAGCAGTTCTTC
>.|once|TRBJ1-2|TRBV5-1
CASSVQGGYYGYTF
TGCGCCAGCAGCGTTCAAGGGGGTTACTATGGCTACACCTTC
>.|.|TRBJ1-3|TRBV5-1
CASSLEGMGNTIYF
TGCGCCAGCAGCTTGGAAGGGATGGGAAACACCATATATTTT
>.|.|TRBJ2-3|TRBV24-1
CATSTLLTQYF
TGTGCCACCAGTACTCTACTCACGCAGTATTTT
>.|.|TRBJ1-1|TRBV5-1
CASSTAGLGTEAFF
TGCGCCAGCAGCACGGCAGGGTTGGGGACTGAAGCTTTCTTT
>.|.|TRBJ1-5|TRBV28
CASITNNQPQHF
TGTGCCAGCATCACGAACAATCAGCCCCAGCATTTT
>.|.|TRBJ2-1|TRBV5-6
CASSLGGLKQFF
TGTGCCAGCAGCTTGGGTGGTCTTAAGCAGTTCTTC
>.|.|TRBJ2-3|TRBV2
CASRKLADTQYF
TGTGCCAGCAGAAAACTAGCAGATACGCAGTATTTT
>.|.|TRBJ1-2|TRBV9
CARLDGYTF
TGTGCCAGATTGGATGGCTACACCTTC
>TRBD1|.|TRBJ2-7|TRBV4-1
CASSQGQDRDEQYF
TGCGCCAGCAGCCAAGGCCAAGACAGGGACGAGCAGTACTTC
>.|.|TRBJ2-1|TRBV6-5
CASSRGHPAYNEQFF
TGTGCCAGCAGCCGGGGACATCCAGCTTACAATGAGCAGTTCTTC
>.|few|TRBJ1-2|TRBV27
CASWDRAFYGYTF
TGTGCCAGCTGGGATAGAGCCTTCTATGGCTACACCTTC
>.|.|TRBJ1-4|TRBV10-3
CAISESDWGSEKLFF
TGTGCCATCAGTGAGTCGGACTGGGGGAGTGAAAAACTGTTTTTT
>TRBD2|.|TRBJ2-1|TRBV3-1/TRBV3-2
CASSASGRGGEQFF
TGTGCCAGCAGCGCTAGCGGGAGGGGGGGTGAGCAGTTCTTC
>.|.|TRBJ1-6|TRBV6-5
CASSPGRLNSPLHF
TGTGCCAGCAGTCCGGGACGGCTCAATTCACCCCTCCACTTT
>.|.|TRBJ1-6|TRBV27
CASSRPRTFNSPLHF
TGTGCCAGCAGCAGACCCCGGACATTTAATTCACCCCTCCACTTT
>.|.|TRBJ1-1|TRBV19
CASSMIRSSGNTEAFF
TGTGCCAGTAGTATGATTCGGAGTTCGGGCAACACTGAAGCTTTCTTT
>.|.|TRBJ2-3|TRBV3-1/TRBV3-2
CASSQATIGTDTQYF
TGTGCCAGCAGCCAAGCGACTATTGGCACAGATACGCAGTATTTT
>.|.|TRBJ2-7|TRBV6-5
CASSLQVAGEQYF
TGTGCCAGCAGCCTACAGGTGGCTGGAGAGCAGTACTTC
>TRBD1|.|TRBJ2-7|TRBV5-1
CASSATGGGPYEQYF
TGCGCCAGCAGCGCCACAGGGGGCGGCCCCTACGAGCAGTACTTC
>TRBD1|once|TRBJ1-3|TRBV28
CASGDRASGNTIYF
TGTGCCAGCGGGGACAGAGCCTCTGGAAACACCATATATTTT
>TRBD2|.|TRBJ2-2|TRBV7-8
CASTSLSGSWDTGELFF
TGTGCCAGCACCTCTCTAAGCGGGAGTTGGGACACCGGGGAGCTGTTTTTT
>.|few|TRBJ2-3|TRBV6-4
CASSDSAADTQYF
TGTGCCAGCAGTGACTCCGCGGCGGATACGCAGTATTTT
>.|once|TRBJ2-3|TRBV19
CASSMLASTDTQYF
TGTGCCAGTAGTATGTTAGCGTCGACAGATACGCAGTATTTT
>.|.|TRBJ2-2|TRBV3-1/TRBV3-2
CASSRLSGTGELFF
TGTGCCAGCAGCCGGCTGTCGGGCACCGGGGAGCTGTTTTTT
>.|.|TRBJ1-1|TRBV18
CASSPRSGANTEAFF
TGTGCCAGCTCACCCCGTTCCGGGGCGAACACTGAAGCTTTCTTT
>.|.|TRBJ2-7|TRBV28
CASSLYQGGAYYEQYF
TGTGCCAGCAGTTTATATCAGGGCGGAGCGTACTACGAGCAGTACTTC
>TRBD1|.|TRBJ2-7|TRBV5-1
CASSLPTGTYEQYF
TGCGCCAGCAGCTTGCCGACAGGGACCTACGAGCAGTACTTC
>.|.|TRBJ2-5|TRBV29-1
CSVSSLGGTLMETQYF
TGCAGCGTTTCCAGCCTGGGCGGGACACTCATGGAGACCCAGTACTTC
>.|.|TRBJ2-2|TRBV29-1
CSVVRVYTGELFF
TGCAGCGTTGTGAGGGTGTACACCGGGGAGCTGTTTTTT
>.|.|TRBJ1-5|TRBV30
CAWNGGDHQPQHF
TGTGCCTGGAATGGGGGGGACCATCAGCCCCAGCATTTT
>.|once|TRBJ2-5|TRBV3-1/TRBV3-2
CASSRWTRDQETQYF
TGTGCCAGCAGCCGATGGACACGGGACCAAGAGACCCAGTACTTC
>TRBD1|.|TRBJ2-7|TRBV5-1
CASSGGQASSYEQYF
TGCGCCAGCAGTGGAGGACAGGCTAGCTCCTACGAGCAGTACTTC
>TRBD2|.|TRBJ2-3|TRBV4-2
CASSQVKAGGPTTDTQYF
TGTGCCAGCAGCCAAGTAAAGGCGGGAGGGCCGACAACAGATACGCAGTATTTT
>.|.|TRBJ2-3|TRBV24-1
CATSGRERADTQYF
TGTGCCACCAGTGGACGGGAGAGGGCAGATACGCAGTATTTT
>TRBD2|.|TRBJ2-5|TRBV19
CASSRRTGLGLAGGETQYF
TGTGCCAGTAGTAGGAGGACAGGCCTCGGACTAGCGGGAGGAGAGACCCAGTACTTC
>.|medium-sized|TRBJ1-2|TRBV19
CASSPSVFAAGYGYTF
TGTGCCAGTAGTCCCTCCGTCTTCGCCGCCGGATATGGCTACACCTTC
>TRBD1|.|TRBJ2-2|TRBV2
CASSEASGQGYPGELFF
TGTGCCAGCAGTGAAGCGTCGGGACAGGGGTATCCCGGGGAGCTGTTTTTT